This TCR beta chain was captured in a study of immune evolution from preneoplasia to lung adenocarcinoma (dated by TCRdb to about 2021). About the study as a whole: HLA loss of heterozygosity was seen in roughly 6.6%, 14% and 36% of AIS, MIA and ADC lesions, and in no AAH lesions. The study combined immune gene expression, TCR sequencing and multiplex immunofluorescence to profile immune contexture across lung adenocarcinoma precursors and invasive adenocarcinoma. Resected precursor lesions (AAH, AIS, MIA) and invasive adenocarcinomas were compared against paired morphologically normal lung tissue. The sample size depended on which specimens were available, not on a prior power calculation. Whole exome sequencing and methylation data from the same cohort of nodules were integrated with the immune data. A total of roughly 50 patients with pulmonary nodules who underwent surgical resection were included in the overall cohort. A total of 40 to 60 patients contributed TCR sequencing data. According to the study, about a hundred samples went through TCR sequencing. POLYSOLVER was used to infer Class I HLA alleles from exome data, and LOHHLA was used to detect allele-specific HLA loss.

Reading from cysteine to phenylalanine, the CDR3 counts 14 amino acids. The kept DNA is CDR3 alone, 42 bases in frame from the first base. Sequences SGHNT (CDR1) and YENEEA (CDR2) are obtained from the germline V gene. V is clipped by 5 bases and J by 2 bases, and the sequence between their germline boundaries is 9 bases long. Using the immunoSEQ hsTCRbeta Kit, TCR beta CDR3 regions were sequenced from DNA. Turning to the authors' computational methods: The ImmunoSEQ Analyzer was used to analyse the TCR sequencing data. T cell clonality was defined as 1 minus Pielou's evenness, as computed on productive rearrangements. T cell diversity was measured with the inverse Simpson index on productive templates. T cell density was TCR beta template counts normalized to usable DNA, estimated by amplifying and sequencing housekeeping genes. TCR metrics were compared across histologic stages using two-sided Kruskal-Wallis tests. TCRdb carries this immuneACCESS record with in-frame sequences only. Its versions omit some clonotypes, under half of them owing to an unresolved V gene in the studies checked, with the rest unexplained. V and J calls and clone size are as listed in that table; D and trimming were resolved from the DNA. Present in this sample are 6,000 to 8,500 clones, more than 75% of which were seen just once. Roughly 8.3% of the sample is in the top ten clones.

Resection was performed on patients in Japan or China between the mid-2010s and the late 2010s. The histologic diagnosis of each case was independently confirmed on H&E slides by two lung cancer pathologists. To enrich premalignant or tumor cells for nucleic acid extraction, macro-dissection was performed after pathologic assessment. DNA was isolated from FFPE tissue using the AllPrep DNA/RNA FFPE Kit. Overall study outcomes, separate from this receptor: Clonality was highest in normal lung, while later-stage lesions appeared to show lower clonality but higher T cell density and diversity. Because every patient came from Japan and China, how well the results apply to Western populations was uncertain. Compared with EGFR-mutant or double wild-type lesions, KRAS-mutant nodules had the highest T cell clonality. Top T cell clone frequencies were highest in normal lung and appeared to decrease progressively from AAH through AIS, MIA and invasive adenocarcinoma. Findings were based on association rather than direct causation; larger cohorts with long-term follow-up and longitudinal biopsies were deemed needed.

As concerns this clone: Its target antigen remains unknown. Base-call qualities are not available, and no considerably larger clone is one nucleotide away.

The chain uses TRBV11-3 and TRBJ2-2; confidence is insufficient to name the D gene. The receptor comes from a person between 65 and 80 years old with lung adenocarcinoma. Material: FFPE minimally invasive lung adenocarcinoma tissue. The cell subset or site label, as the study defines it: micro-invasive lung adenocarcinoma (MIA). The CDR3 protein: CASSPRSNTGELFF. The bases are TGTGCCAGCAGCCCACGTTCTAACACCGGGGAGCTGTTTTTT.